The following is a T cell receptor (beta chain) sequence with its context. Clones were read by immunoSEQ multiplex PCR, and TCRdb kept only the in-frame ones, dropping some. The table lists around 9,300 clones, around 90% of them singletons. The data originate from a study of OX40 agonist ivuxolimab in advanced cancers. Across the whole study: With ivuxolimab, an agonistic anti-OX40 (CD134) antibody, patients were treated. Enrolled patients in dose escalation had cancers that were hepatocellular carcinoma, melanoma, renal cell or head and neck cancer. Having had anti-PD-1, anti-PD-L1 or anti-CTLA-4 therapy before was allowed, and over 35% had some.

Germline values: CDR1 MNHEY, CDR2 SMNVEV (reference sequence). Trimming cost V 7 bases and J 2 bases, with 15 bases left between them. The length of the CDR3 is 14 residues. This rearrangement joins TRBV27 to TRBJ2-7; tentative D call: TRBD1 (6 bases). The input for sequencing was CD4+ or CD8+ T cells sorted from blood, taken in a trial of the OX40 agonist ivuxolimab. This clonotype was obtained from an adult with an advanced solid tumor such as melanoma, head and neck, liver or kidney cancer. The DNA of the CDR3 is TGTGCCAGCAAATCGGACAGAGTCACCTACGAGCAGTACTTC. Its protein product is CASKSDRVTYEQYF.